This is a list of T cell receptor beta chains from one sample in a study of T cell responses to AZD1222 COVID-19 vaccine. Using immunoSEQ multiplex PCR, the repertoire was profiled, and TCRdb retains in-frame clones only, with some absent. The data show about 120,000 clones, about 91% seen once. The sample was peripheral blood, taken on day 0 of AZD1222 vaccination. These TCRs come from an adult in good health. Each CDR3 is given with its conserved first and last residue. The order of the fields is V gene, D gene, J gene, clone size, CDR3 DNA, CDR3 protein. The D gene is left open where the match is weak. Clone size appears in some rows only: once, few, many, or a class for an expanded clone.

>TRBV5-4|NA|TRBJ1-1|NA
TGTGCCAGCAGCTTAGGGTTGACGAACACTGAAGCTTTCTTT
CASSLGLTNTEAFF
>TRBV7-2|NA|TRBJ1-2|NA
TGTGCCAGCAGCCCACGTTCAGGGAGCGACTATGGCTACACCTTC
CASSPRSGSDYGYTF
>TRBV29-1|NA|TRBJ1-1|NA
TGCAGCGTTGAAGTCCTGGGAGAAGCTTTCTTT
CSVEVLGEAFF
>TRBV6-2/TRBV6-3|NA|TRBJ1-3|NA
TGTGCCAGCAGTTACAGCCTGAGGGTGCGCGGAAACACCATATATTTT
CASSYSLRVRGNTIYF
>TRBV7-2|TRBD2|TRBJ2-5|NA
TGTGCCTCTAGCGGGTACCAAGAGACCCAGTACTTC
CASSGYQETQYF
>TRBV4-1|NA|TRBJ2-7|NA
TGCGCCAGCAGCCAAGTAGGGGGGGCCGGGTACGAGCAGTACTTC
CASSQVGGAGYEQYF
>TRBV29-1|NA|TRBJ2-7|few
TGCAGCGCTGGGCAGGGCCACACAGGTCGCTACGAGCAGTACTTC
CSAGQGHTGRYEQYF
>TRBV3-1/TRBV3-2|NA|TRBJ2-1|NA
TGTGCCAGCAGCCAAGCGTCTCAGCAAGCGGGTCAGTTCTTC
CASSQASQQAGQFF
>TRBV3-1/TRBV3-2|NA|TRBJ1-2|NA
TGTGCCAGCAGCCAAGGGCAGGGAGGTAACTATGGCTACACCTTC
CASSQGQGGNYGYTF
>TRBV6-2/TRBV6-3|NA|TRBJ2-6|NA
TGTGCCAGCAGCCCTAGGACAGGAGGGATCTCTGGGGCCAACGTCCTGACTTTC
CASSPRTGGISGANVLTF
>TRBV5-1|NA|TRBJ2-1|NA
TGCGCCAGCAGCTTGGCCAGGTTTAGAGATGAGCAGTTCTTC
CASSLARFRDEQFF
>TRBV7-2|NA|TRBJ2-2|NA
TGTGCCAGCAGCTCTGGGAGGTTCACCGGGGAGCTGTTTTTT
CASSSGRFTGELFF
>TRBV28|TRBD1|TRBJ1-5|NA
TGTGCCAGCAGCTTAACCCAGGGGGTTCAGCCCCAGCATTTT
CASSLTQGVQPQHF
>TRBV28|TRBD2|TRBJ2-7|NA
TGTGCCAGCAGTTTAGGGAGGGAAGGGGACGAGCAGTACTTC
CASSLGREGDEQYF
>TRBV24-1|TRBD1|TRBJ2-7|once
TGTGCCACCAGTGACCCCACAGGGGTAAGCTCCTACGAGCAGTACTTC
CATSDPTGVSSYEQYF
>TRBV7-3|NA|TRBJ2-6|NA
TGTGCCAGCAGCTTATTTCAAGATTCTGGGGCCAACGTCCTGACTTTC
CASSLFQDSGANVLTF
>TRBV28|NA|TRBJ2-2|few
TGTGCCAGCAGAGTCGCCGGGACACCGAACACCGGGGAGCTGTTTTTT
CASRVAGTPNTGELFF
>TRBV27|NA|TRBJ2-7|NA
TGTGCCAGCAGTTTATATGGTCAGGGGCACTCCTACGAGCAGTACTTC
CASSLYGQGHSYEQYF
>TRBV5-6|NA|TRBJ2-7|NA
TGTGCCAGCAGCCCCGGACTATCCGAGCAGTACTTC
CASSPGLSEQYF
>TRBV28|NA|TRBJ1-2|NA
TGTGCCAGCCATACTGGAACTGTACATGGCTACACCTTC
CASHTGTVHGYTF
>TRBV7-7|NA|TRBJ2-3|few
TGTGCCAGCGGCGAGATAAGGGGGGGGACCGATACGCAGTATTTT
CASGEIRGGTDTQYF
>TRBV7-3|NA|TRBJ2-1|once
TGTGCCAGCAGCCCGAGGCAGGGGAGCTCCTACAATGAGCAGTTCTTC
CASSPRQGSSYNEQFF